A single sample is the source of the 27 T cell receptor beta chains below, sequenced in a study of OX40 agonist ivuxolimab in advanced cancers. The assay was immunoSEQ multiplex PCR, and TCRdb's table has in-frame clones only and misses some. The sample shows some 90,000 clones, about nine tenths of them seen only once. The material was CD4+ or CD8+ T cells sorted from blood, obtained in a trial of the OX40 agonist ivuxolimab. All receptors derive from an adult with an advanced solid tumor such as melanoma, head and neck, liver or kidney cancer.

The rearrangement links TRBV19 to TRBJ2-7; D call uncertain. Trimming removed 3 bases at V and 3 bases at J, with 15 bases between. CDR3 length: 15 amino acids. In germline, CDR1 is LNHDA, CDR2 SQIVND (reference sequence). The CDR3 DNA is TGTGCCAGTAGTATCGGAAAGGGTGTTGTCTACGAGCAGTACTTC. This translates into CASSIGKGVVYEQYF.

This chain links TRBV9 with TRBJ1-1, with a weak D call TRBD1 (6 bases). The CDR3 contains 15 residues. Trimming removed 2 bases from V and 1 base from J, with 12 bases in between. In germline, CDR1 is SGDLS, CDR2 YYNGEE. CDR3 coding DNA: TGTGCCAGCAGCGTCAACCCACAGGGGAACACTGAAGCTTTCTTT. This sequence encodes CASSVNPQGNTEAFF.

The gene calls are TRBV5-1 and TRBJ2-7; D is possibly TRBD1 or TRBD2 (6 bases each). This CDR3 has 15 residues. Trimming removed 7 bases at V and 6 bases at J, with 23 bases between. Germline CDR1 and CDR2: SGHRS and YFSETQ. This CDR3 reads CASEAGQGQSGEQYF. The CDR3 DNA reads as TGCGCCAGCGAAGCGGGTCAGGGGCAATCGGGCGAGCAGTACTTC.

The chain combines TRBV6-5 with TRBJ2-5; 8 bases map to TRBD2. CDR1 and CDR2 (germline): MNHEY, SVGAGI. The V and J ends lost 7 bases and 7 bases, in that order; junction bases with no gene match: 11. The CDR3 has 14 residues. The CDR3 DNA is TGTGCCAGCAATCCGACAGCGGGGGTGGGGACCCAGTACTTC. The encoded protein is CASNPTAGVGTQYF.

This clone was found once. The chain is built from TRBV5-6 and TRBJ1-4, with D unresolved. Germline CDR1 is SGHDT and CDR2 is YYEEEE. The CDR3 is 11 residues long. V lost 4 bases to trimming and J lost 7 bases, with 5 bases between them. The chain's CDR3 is CASSRGEKLFF. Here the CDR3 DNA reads TGTGCCAGCAGCCGCGGTGAAAAACTGTTTTTT.

This chain's CDR3 is CAIRRGTEAFF. CDR3 nucleotides: TGTGCCATCAGGAGGGGGACTGAAGCTTTCTTT. The chain employs TRBV10-3 and TRBJ1-1, with D perhaps matching TRBD1 (6 bases). Looked up from germline, CDR1 is ENHRY and CDR2 is SYGVKD. V was pared by 6 bases and J by 5 bases, with 7 bases between. This CDR3 is 11 amino acids long.

The CDR3 sequence: CASSYSKLQPQHF. CDR3 nucleotide sequence: TGTGCCAGCAGTTACTCGAAGTTGCAGCCCCAGCATTTT. The chain employs TRBV6-5 and TRBJ1-5; D is unresolved. Germline V gene lookup returns CDR1 MNHEY and CDR2 SVGAGI. V was cut by 0 bases and J by 7 bases, with 7 bases left in between. There are 13 residues in the CDR3.

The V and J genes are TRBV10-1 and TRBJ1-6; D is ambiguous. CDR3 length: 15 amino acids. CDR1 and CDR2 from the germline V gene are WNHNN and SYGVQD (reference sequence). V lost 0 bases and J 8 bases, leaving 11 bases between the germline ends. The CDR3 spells CASSESAGKDSPLHF. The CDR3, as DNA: TGCGCCAGCAGTGAGTCGGCCGGGAAGGATTCACCCCTCCACTTT.

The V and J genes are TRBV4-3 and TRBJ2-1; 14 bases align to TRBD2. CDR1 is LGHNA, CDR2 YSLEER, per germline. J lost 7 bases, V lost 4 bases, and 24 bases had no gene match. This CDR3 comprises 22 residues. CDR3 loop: CASSLSGTSGGRGTGGGNEQFF. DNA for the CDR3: TGCGCCAGCAGCCTATCTGGGACTAGCGGGGGCCGAGGGACAGGGGGTGGGAATGAGCAGTTCTTC.

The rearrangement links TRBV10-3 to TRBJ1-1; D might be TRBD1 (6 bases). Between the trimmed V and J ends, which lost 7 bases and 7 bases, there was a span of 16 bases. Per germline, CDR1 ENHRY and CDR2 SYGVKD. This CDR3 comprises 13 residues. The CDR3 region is CAIKGQGKIEAFF. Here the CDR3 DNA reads TGTGCCATCAAGGGGCAGGGGAAAATTGAAGCTTTCTTT.

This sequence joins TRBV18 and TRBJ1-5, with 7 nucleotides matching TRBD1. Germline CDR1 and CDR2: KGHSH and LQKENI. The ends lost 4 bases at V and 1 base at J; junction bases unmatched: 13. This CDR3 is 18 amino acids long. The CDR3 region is CASSQGQPIQESNQPQHF. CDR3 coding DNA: TGTGCCAGCTCACAGGGACAGCCCATCCAGGAAAGCAATCAGCCCCAGCATTTT.

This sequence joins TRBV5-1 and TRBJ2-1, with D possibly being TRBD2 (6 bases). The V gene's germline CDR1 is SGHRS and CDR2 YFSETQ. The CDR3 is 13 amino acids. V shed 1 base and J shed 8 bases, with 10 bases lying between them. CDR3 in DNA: TGCGCCAGCAGCTTGCAGGGAGGAGATGAGCAGTTCTTC. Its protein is CASSLQGGDEQFF.

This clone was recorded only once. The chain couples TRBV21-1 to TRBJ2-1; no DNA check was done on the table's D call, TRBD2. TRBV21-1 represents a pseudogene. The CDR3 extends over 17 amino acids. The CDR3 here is CASSTRRGGNAPNEQFF. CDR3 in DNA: TGTGCCAGCAGCACCCGGCGGGGGGGGAACGCTCCCAATGAGCAGTTCTTC.

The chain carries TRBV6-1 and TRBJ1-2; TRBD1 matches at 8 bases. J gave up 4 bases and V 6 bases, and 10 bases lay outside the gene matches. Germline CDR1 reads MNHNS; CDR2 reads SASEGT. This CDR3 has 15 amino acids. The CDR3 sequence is CASRGGQGGGYGYTF. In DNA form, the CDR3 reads TGTGCCAGCAGGGGAGGACAGGGAGGGGGCTATGGCTACACCTTC.

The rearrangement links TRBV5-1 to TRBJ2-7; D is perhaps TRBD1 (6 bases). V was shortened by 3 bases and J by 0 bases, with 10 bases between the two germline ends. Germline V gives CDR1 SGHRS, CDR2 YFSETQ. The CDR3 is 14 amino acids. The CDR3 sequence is CASSSGDASYEQYF. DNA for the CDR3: TGCGCCAGCAGCTCAGGGGACGCCTCCTACGAGCAGTACTTC.

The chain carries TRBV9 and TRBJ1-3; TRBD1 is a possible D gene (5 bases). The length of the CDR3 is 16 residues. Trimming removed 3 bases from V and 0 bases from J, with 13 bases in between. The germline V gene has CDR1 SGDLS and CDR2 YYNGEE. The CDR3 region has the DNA TGTGCCAGCAGCGCGTTATCAGGGATCTCTGGAAACACCATATATTTT. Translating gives CASSALSGISGNTIYF.

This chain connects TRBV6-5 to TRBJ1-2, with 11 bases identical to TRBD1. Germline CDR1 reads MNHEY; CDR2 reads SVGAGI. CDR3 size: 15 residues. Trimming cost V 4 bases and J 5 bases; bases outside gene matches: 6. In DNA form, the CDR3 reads TGTGCCAGCAGTTTGGGACAGGGGGTGGGGTATGGCTACACCTTC. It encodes CASSLGQGVGYGYTF.

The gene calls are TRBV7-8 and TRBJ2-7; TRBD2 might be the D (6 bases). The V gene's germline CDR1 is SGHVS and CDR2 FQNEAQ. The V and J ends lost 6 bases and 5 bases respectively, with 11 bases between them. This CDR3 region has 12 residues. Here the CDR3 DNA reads TGTGCCAGCAGTCGCACTAGCCACGAGCAGTACTTC. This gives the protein CASSRTSHEQYF.

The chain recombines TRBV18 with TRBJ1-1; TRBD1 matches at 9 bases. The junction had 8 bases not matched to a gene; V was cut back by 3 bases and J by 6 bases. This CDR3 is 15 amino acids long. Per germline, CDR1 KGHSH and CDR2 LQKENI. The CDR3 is CASSPGTGQGAEAFF. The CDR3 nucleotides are TGTGCCAGCTCACCCGGGACAGGGCAAGGGGCTGAAGCTTTCTTT.

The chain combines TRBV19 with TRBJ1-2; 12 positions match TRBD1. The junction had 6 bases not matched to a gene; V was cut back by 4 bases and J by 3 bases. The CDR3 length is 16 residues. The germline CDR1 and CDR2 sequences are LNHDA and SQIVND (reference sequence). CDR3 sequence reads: CASSTPGTGGDYGYTF. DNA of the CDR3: TGTGCCAGTAGTACCCCCGGGACAGGGGGCGACTATGGCTACACCTTC.

This CDR3 reads CASRRGGAIDTQYF. The CDR3 DNA is TGTGCCAGTAGACGCGGGGGGGCCATAGATACGCAGTATTTT. V gene TRBV19 combines with J gene TRBJ2-3, with 9 bases that match TRBD2. Germline CDR1 reads LNHDA; CDR2 reads SQIVND (reference sequence). V shed 6 bases, J shed 5 bases, and the junction held 6 bases outside the gene matches. The CDR3 covers 14 residues. The whole variable domain, remainder taken from reference TRBV19 and TRBJ2-3, is DGGITQSPKYLFRKEGQNVTLSCEQNLNHDAMYWYRQDPGQGLRLIYYSQIVNDFQKGDIAEGYSVSREKKESFPLTVTSAQKNPTAFYLCASRRGGAIDTQYFGPGTRLTVL.

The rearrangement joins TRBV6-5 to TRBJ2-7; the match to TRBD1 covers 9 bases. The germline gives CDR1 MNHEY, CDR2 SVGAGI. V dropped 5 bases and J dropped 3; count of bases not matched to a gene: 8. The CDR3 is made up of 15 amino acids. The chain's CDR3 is CASSTNRGLDYEQYF. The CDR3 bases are TGTGCCAGCAGTACAAACAGGGGGCTTGACTACGAGCAGTACTTC.

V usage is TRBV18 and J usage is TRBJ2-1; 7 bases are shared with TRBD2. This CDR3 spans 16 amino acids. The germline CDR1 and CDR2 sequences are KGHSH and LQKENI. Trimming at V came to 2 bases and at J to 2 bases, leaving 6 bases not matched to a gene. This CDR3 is CASSPWASGPYNEQFF. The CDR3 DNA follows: TGTGCCAGCTCACCATGGGCTAGCGGTCCCTACAATGAGCAGTTCTTC.

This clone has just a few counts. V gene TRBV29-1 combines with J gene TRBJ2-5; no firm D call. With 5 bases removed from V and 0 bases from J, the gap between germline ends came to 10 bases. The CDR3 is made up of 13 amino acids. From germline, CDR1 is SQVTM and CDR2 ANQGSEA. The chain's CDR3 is CSVSHSYQETQYF. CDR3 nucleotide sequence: TGCAGCGTTTCGCACAGTTACCAAGAGACCCAGTACTTC.

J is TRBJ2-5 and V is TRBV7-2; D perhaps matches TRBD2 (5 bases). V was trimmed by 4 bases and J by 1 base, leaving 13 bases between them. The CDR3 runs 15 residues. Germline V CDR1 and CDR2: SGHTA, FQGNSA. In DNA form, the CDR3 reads TGTGCCAGCAGCTCCGGTGTCGGGATCCAAGAGACCCAGTACTTC. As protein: CASSSGVGIQETQYF.

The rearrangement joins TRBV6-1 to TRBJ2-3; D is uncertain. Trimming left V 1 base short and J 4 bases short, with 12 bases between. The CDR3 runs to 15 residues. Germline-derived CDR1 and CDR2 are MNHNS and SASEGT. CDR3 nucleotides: TGTGCCAGCAGTGAAGTCGTCCTAGGAGCAGATACGCAGTATTTT. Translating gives CASSEVVLGADTQYF.

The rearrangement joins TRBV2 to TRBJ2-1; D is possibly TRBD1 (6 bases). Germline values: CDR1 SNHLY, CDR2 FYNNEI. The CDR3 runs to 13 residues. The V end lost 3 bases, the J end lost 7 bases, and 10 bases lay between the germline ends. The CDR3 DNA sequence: TGTGCCAGCAGTGAGCAGGGGATGAATGAGCAGTTCTTC. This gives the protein CASSEQGMNEQFF.